A selection of T cell receptor beta chains follows, all from one sample in a study of blood T cell repertoires in COVID-19. The protocol was immunoSEQ multiplex PCR, while the TCRdb copy is restricted to in-frame clones and leaves out a portion. The table includes about 160,000 clones, 92% detected once. Sequenced input: peripheral blood. Every receptor here comes from a man in his thirties or forties with COVID-19, enrolled during active disease. The CDR3 runs from the conserved cysteine through the conserved F or W. The D gene is left open where the match is weak. Expanded clones are given a class, and other clones once, few, many or no size at all.

cdr3_length	clone_size	v_call	j_call	d_call	cdr3_nt	cdr3_aa
12	NA	TRBV7-9	TRBJ1-2	NA	TGTGCCAGCAGCCTTAATAACTATGGCTACACCTTC	CASSLNNYGYTF
15	NA	TRBV5-1	TRBJ1-1	NA	TGCGCCAGCAGCTCAGGACAGAACCCCCCCACTGAAGCTTTCTTT	CASSSGQNPPTEAFF
14	NA	TRBV5-4	TRBJ1-2	NA	TGTGCCAGCAGCCATAAGGACTTTAACTATGGCTACACCTTC	CASSHKDFNYGYTF
13	NA	TRBV6-6	TRBJ2-1	NA	TGTGCCAGCAGTTACTTCAGGGGCTATGAGCAGTTCTTC	CASSYFRGYEQFF
16	NA	TRBV5-1	TRBJ2-1	NA	TGCGCCAGCGGACGCATTGAGGCAGGGATCTACAATGAGCAGTTCTTC	CASGRIEAGIYNEQFF
15	NA	TRBV9	TRBJ2-1	TRBD2	TGTGCCAGCAGCGTAGTCACTAGCGGTTACAATGAGCAGTTCTTC	CASSVVTSGYNEQFF
15	NA	TRBV6-2/TRBV6-3	TRBJ1-1	NA	TGTGCCAGCAGTCAGAACAGGGTTTGGGGCACTGAAGCTTTCTTT	CASSQNRVWGTEAFF
15	NA	TRBV7-3	TRBJ2-7	NA	TGTGCCAGCAGCTTAGCAGGGGCCGCTCCCTACGAGCAGTACTTC	CASSLAGAAPYEQYF
17	few	TRBV10-2	TRBJ2-1	TRBD2	TGCGCCAGCAGTGAGTCTGGCTTTTCCGGGAGGGGCTTTGAGCAGTTCTTC	CASSESGFSGRGFEQFF
14	NA	TRBV6-5	TRBJ2-1	NA	TGTGCCAGCACCGCCCCCTGGTCTAGCAATGAGCAGTTCTTC	CASTAPWSSNEQFF
15	NA	TRBV6-2/TRBV6-3	TRBJ1-5	NA	TGTGCCAGCAGCCCAGTCCGAACAGGGCAGCAGCCCCAGCATTTT	CASSPVRTGQQPQHF
15	NA	TRBV7-9	TRBJ2-7	TRBD2	TGTGCCAGCAGCTTAGCTAGCGGGGCAGCCTACGAGCAGTACTTC	CASSLASGAAYEQYF
16	NA	TRBV7-9	TRBJ2-1	TRBD2	TGTGCCAGCAGCTTAGATAGCGGGAGGGCTTACAATGAGCAGTTCTTC	CASSLDSGRAYNEQFF
14	NA	TRBV24-1	TRBJ2-7	NA	TGTGCCACCAGTGACCAGGGGCGTAAGGACGAGCAGTACTTC	CATSDQGRKDEQYF
16	NA	TRBV6-2/TRBV6-3	TRBJ2-2	NA	TGTGCCAGCAGTCCCGGACTCCGCCTAAACACCGGGGAGCTGTTTTTT	CASSPGLRLNTGELFF
16	once	TRBV21-1	TRBJ2-1	NA	TGTGCCACCCTTCCGCGCTCTAGCGGGAGGGCCAATGAGCAGTTCTTC	CATLPRSSGRANEQFF
13	NA	TRBV9	TRBJ2-3	TRBD2	TGTGCCAGCGGAGCGGGGTACACAGATACGCAGTATTTT	CASGAGYTDTQYF
17	NA	TRBV18	TRBJ2-2	TRBD2	TGTGCCAGCTCACAAATAGAGCGGGGACCACGTGGCGGGGAGCTGTTTTTT	CASSQIERGPRGGELFF
14	NA	TRBV3-1/TRBV3-2	TRBJ1-1	TRBD1	TGTGCCAGCAGCCAAACAGGGGCGAACACTGAAGCTTTCTTT	CASSQTGANTEAFF
14	NA	TRBV5-1	TRBJ1-1	NA	TGCGCCAGCAGCCCGAGTCAAGGGGACACTGAAGCTTTCTTT	CASSPSQGDTEAFF
16	once	TRBV5-1	TRBJ1-2	TRBD1	TGCGCCAGCAGCTTGGCCGGGACAGCACTTAACTATGGCTACACCTTC	CASSLAGTALNYGYTF
16	NA	TRBV11-2	TRBJ2-2	NA	TGTGCCAGCAGTTATAGGATAGCGAAGGGTGCCGGGGAGCTGTTTTTT	CASSYRIAKGAGELFF
17	NA	TRBV18	TRBJ2-5	TRBD2	TGTGCCAGCTCACCACCGACCAGCGGGGGCCGCCAAGAGACCCAGTACTTC	CASSPPTSGGRQETQYF
16	NA	TRBV5-4	TRBJ2-1	TRBD2	TGTGCCAGCAGCATAGTTAAGCGGGAGGGCAGGTATGAGCAGTTCTTC	CASSIVKREGRYEQFF
18	NA	TRBV21-1	TRBJ2-6	NA	TGTGCCAGCAGCAAAGAGGAGGATAGTTACTCTGGGGCCAACGTCCTGACTTTC	CASSKEEDSYSGANVLTF
13	NA	TRBV29-1	TRBJ1-3	TRBD1	TGCAGCTCCCAGGGGGTCTCTGGAAACACCATATATTTT	CSSQGVSGNTIYF
11	once	TRBV20-1	TRBJ2-7	NA	TGCAGTGCTAGATCTGGGCACGAGCAGTACTTC	CSARSGHEQYF
16	once	TRBV5-5	TRBJ2-6	NA	TGTGCCAGCAGCTGGTTGGGACACTCTGGGGCCAACGTCCTGACTTTC	CASSWLGHSGANVLTF
18	NA	TRBV4-3	TRBJ2-7	TRBD1	TGCGCCAGCAGCCACCCGGGACAGGGGAAGTTGGCGGACTACGAGCAGTACTTC	CASSHPGQGKLADYEQYF
16	few	TRBV7-2	TRBJ2-4	TRBD1	TGTGCCAGCAGCTTAGTAACAGGGGGAGGCAAAAACATTCAGTACTTC	CASSLVTGGGKNIQYF
13	NA	TRBV14	TRBJ2-2	NA	TGTGCCAGCAGCACCCAGGGTTCCGGGGAGCTGTTTTTT	CASSTQGSGELFF
14	NA	TRBV6-5	TRBJ1-3	NA	TGTGCCAGCAGTTACAGTATCCGGGGAAACACCATATATTTT	CASSYSIRGNTIYF
15	NA	TRBV11-1	TRBJ2-5	TRBD1	TGTGCCAGCAGCCCCCGGGACAGGGCCCAAGAGACCCAGTACTTC	CASSPRDRAQETQYF
16	NA	TRBV7-6	TRBJ2-3	TRBD2	TGTGCCAGCAGCCCCGGGGGGGCCTCTCCTTCGGATACGCAGTATTTT	CASSPGGASPSDTQYF
17	NA	TRBV30	TRBJ1-3	TRBD1	TGTGCCTGGAGCTTAGGGGGCGCAGTAGAAGCTGGAAACACCATATATTTT	CAWSLGGAVEAGNTIYF
14	NA	TRBV5-1	TRBJ1-1	NA	TGCGCCAGCAGGATCCAGACAGGGAACACTGAAGCTTTCTTT	CASRIQTGNTEAFF
13	once	TRBV15	TRBJ2-3	TRBD1	TGTGCCACCAGCAGTGATAGACAGGGCCAGGAGTATTTT	CATSSDRQGQEYF
13	NA	TRBV7-3	TRBJ2-1	NA	TGTGCCAGCAGTCACCCTACTAGTGATGAGCAGTTCTTC	CASSHPTSDEQFF
17	NA	TRBV4-1	TRBJ2-3	TRBD2	TGCGCCAGCAGCCAAGAACTTGCTAGCGGGGCCCTAGATACGCAGTATTTT	CASSQELASGALDTQYF
15	NA	TRBV6-4	TRBJ1-6	NA	TGTGCCAGCAGTGAGCAAAGCTCCAATAATTCACCCCTCCACTTT	CASSEQSSNNSPLHF